The TCR beta chain described here comes from a study of cytomegalovirus exposure and HLA in healthy donors. PCR used 60 Vbeta primers and 13 Jbeta primers. Using immunoSEQ multiplex PCR, the repertoire was profiled, and TCRdb retains in-frame clones only, with some absent. The data contain about 160,000 clones, roughly 83% of them seen just once; the ten biggest clones take up roughly 3.6%. The study, taken as a whole, reports: An observed cluster of highly shared sequence variants was recorded as a likely sequencing artifact.

With respect to this clone: The antigen is unknown.

CDR1 and CDR2 (germline): SGHTA, FQGNSA. V lost 5 bases and J lost 0, with 13 bases in between. CDR3 size: 16 residues. The chain combines TRBV7-2 with TRBJ1-4; D is undetermined. Sequencing input: PBMCs. The clonotype comes from a human donor in good health. The CDR3 nucleotides read TGTGCCAGCAGCACCACGCCGGTTCCAACTAATGAAAAACTGTTTTTT. This encodes CASSTTPVPTNEKLFF.